A single sample gave rise to the 21 T cell receptor beta chains below, sequenced in a study of cytomegalovirus exposure and HLA in healthy donors. Sequencing used immunoSEQ multiplex PCR; TCRdb keeps in-frame clones, though not all of them. The sample lists roughly 62,000 clones, around 94% seen once, with over 2% in the top ten. The sample was PBMCs. The source of these receptors is a man between 18 and 29 years old in good health and CMV-seronegative.

CDR3 loop: CASRDWKNTEAFF. The DNA for the CDR3 is TGTGCCAGCAGGGACTGGAAGAACACTGAAGCTTTCTTT. The chain carries TRBV25-1 and TRBJ1-1; D is unresolved. The V end lost 6 bases, the J end lost 1 base, and 9 bases lay between the germline ends. CDR3 length equals 13 residues. Germline V gene lookup returns CDR1 MGHDK and CDR2 SYGVNS.

This clone was recorded once. The chain has TRBV7-6 and TRBJ1-1; D is uncertain. V was cut by 0 bases and J by 5 bases, with 7 bases left in between. This CDR3 is built from 13 residues. Germline loops: CDR1 SGHVS, CDR2 FNYEAQ. The CDR3 coding sequence is TGTGCCAGCAGCTTAGCGGGCAAGACTGAAGCTTTCTTT. Its translation: CASSLAGKTEAFF.

The chain links TRBV6-5 to TRBJ2-1; D perhaps matches TRBD1 (5 bases). The CDR3 runs to 13 residues. Germline loops: CDR1 MNHEY, CDR2 SVGAGI. V gave up 2 bases and J gave up 8 bases, with 10 bases separating them. The CDR3 region is CASSYVLGDEQFF. The DNA of the CDR3 is TGTGCCAGCAGTTACGTTCTAGGGGATGAGCAGTTCTTC.

V usage is TRBV19 and J usage is TRBJ2-3, with D perhaps TRBD1 (6 bases). The V end lost 5 bases, the J end lost 0 bases, and 15 bases lay between the germline ends. Germline V gene lookup returns CDR1 LNHDA and CDR2 SQIVND (reference sequence). The CDR3 is 16 residues long. The CDR3 protein is CASSPSGTFSTDTQYF. CDR3 sequence (DNA): TGTGCCAGTAGTCCCTCCGGGACATTTAGCACAGATACGCAGTATTTT.

This chain connects TRBV9 to TRBJ2-3, with 8 nucleotides matching TRBD1. The ends lost 4 bases at V and 4 bases at J; junction bases unmatched: 5. The germline gives CDR1 SGDLS, CDR2 YYNGEE. The CDR3 is 14 residues long. This CDR3 reads CASSRLTGADTQYF. The CDR3 bases are TGTGCCAGCAGCCGCTTGACAGGGGCAGATACGCAGTATTTT.

The V and J genes are TRBV5-6 and TRBJ2-3, with 7 bases identical to TRBD1. CDR3 length equals 15 residues. Looked up from germline, CDR1 is SGHDT and CDR2 is YYEEEE. V shed 3 bases and J 8 bases; nucleotides not matched to a gene: 12. Here the CDR3 DNA reads TGTGCCAGCAGCTGGGACAGCGAGGGGGCCGGTACGCAGTATTTT. It encodes CASSWDSEGAGTQYF.

The chain links TRBV7-2 to TRBJ1-1; 9 bases fit TRBD1. CDR3 length equals 14 residues. Germline-derived CDR1 and CDR2 are SGHTA and FQGNSA. V lost 3 bases and J lost 5; bases outside the gene matches: 4. This chain's CDR3 is CASSFGTGRTEAFF. The CDR3 DNA follows: TGTGCCAGCAGCTTCGGGACAGGGCGGACTGAAGCTTTCTTT.

The chain couples TRBV10-3 to TRBJ2-7, with a weak D call TRBD2 (6 bases). The V gene's germline CDR1 is ENHRY and CDR2 SYGVKD. The CDR3 consists of 12 residues. Trimming removed 1 base from V and 5 bases from J, with 6 bases in between. As DNA, the CDR3 is TGTGCCATCAGTGAGTGGGGGGACGAGCAGTACTTC. Translating it yields CAISEWGDEQYF.

The chain is built from TRBV9 and TRBJ1-1; D is possibly TRBD1 (6 bases). V shed 6 bases and J shed 0 bases, with 15 bases lying between them. The CDR3 is 15 amino acids. Per germline, CDR1 SGDLS and CDR2 YYNGEE. The CDR3: CASTSGTRLNTEAFF. The CDR3 DNA is TGTGCCAGCACCTCCGGGACACGGTTGAACACTGAAGCTTTCTTT.

This clone showed up just once. The chain is built from TRBV6-6 and TRBJ2-7; D is ambiguous. This CDR3 spans 15 amino acids. Trimming cost V 0 bases and J 2 bases, with 11 bases left between them. Per the germline V gene, CDR1 is MNHNY and CDR2 is SVGAGI (reference sequence). The chain's CDR3 is CASSYSKSATYEQYF. CDR3 DNA: TGTGCCAGCAGTTACTCGAAAAGCGCTACCTACGAGCAGTACTTC.

This chain uses TRBV5-1 with TRBJ1-1; D is unresolved. The CDR3 is made up of 13 amino acids. Germline-derived CDR1 and CDR2 are SGHRS and YFSETQ. V gave up 2 bases and J gave up 0 bases, with 5 bases separating them. The CDR3 DNA is TGCGCCAGCAGCTTCGGGATGAACACTGAAGCTTTCTTT. This translates into CASSFGMNTEAFF.

This chain uses TRBV9 with TRBJ2-1; 7 nucleotides match TRBD2. Trimming at V came to 3 bases and at J to 4 bases, leaving 10 bases not matched to a gene. The germline CDR1 and CDR2 sequences are SGDLS and YYNGEE. CDR3 length: 16 amino acids. The CDR3 DNA reads TGTGCCAGCAGCGCCGGGGAGGGACCACGATACAATGAGCAGTTCTTC. Translating gives CASSAGEGPRYNEQFF.

The table lists this clone with a count of one. The rearrangement joins TRBV29-1 to TRBJ1-3; no clear D. The germline CDR1 and CDR2 sequences are SQVTM and ANQGSEA. The CDR3 length is 10 residues. V lost 5 bases, J lost 8 bases, and 7 bases lay in between. The CDR3 nucleotides read TGCAGCGTTACGGAGGACACCATATATTTT. Its protein product is CSVTEDTIYF.

The V and J genes are TRBV6-4 and TRBJ1-1; no definite D call. The length of the CDR3 is 14 residues. Germline CDR1 MRHNA, CDR2 SNTAGT. Trimming removed 5 bases at V and 4 bases at J, with 14 bases between. The CDR3 region is CASSRGGVGTEAFF. The DNA of the CDR3 is TGTGCCAGCAGTCGGGGAGGAGTGGGCACTGAAGCTTTCTTT.

The chain is built from TRBV7-6 and TRBJ1-1; D perhaps matches TRBD1 (6 bases). Trimming stripped 3 bases from V and 0 bases from J, with 11 bases between. The CDR3 length is 15 residues. From germline, CDR1 is SGHVS and CDR2 FNYEAQ. The DNA of the CDR3 is TGTGCCAGCAGCTTCAGGGGAGACATGAACACTGAAGCTTTCTTT. It encodes CASSFRGDMNTEAFF.

The chain combines TRBV7-9 with TRBJ1-2; TRBD1 might be the D (6 bases). CDR1 SEHNR and CDR2 FQNEAQ come from the germline V gene (reference sequence). The CDR3 extends over 15 amino acids. Trimming stripped 1 base from V and 1 base from J, with 10 bases between. CDR3 DNA sequence: TGTGCCAGCAGCTTAGGGGACAACCGTAACTATGGCTACACCTTC. Translation: CASSLGDNRNYGYTF.

The CDR3 here is CASSAGTLGSYEQYF. Written as DNA, the CDR3 is TGTGCCAGCTCTGCCGGGACTTTAGGATCCTACGAGCAGTACTTC. The chain links TRBV18 to TRBJ2-7, with D possibly being TRBD2 (6 bases). The germline V gene has CDR1 KGHSH and CDR2 LQKENI. V was clipped by 6 bases and J by 1 base, with 16 bases between them. The CDR3 consists of 15 residues.

The V gene is TRBV5-1, the J gene TRBJ2-7; tentatively, D is TRBD1 (5 bases). The V gene lost 0 bases and the J gene lost 0 bases, with 7 bases spanning the gap. The CDR3 extends over 14 amino acids. The germline V gene has CDR1 SGHRS and CDR2 YFSETQ. In DNA, the CDR3 is TGCGCCAGCAGCTTGGTAGGGGACTCCTACGAGCAGTACTTC. Protein sequence: CASSLVGDSYEQYF.

The rearrangement uses TRBV27 and TRBJ2-3, with D possibly matching TRBD2 (6 bases). Per germline, CDR1 MNHEY and CDR2 SMNVEV (reference sequence). The length of the CDR3 is 15 residues. V was shortened by 6 bases and J by 0 bases, with 13 bases between the two germline ends. The CDR3 coding sequence is TGTGCCAGCAGCCAGGAGGGCTTGAGCACAGATACGCAGTATTTT. Its translation is CASSQEGLSTDTQYF.

The rearrangement joins TRBV5-6 to TRBJ2-5, with a possible D match to TRBD2 (6 bases). This CDR3 spans 12 amino acids. V was shortened by 4 bases and J by 8 bases, with 12 bases between the two germline ends. Looked up from germline, CDR1 is SGHDT and CDR2 is YYEEEE. CDR3 loop: CASSQGLQTQYF. The CDR3 nucleotides are TGTGCCAGCAGCCAGGGACTCCAAACCCAGTACTTC.

The rearrangement joins TRBV7-3 to TRBJ1-2; possibly TRBD1 for D (5 bases). Germline V CDR1 and CDR2: SGHTA, FQGTGA. With 4 bases removed from V and 7 bases from J, the gap between germline ends came to 13 bases. The CDR3 spans 13 residues. DNA for the CDR3: TGTGCCAGCAGCTCCGGGACTCAGGGTGGCTACACCTTC. Translating it yields CASSSGTQGGYTF.